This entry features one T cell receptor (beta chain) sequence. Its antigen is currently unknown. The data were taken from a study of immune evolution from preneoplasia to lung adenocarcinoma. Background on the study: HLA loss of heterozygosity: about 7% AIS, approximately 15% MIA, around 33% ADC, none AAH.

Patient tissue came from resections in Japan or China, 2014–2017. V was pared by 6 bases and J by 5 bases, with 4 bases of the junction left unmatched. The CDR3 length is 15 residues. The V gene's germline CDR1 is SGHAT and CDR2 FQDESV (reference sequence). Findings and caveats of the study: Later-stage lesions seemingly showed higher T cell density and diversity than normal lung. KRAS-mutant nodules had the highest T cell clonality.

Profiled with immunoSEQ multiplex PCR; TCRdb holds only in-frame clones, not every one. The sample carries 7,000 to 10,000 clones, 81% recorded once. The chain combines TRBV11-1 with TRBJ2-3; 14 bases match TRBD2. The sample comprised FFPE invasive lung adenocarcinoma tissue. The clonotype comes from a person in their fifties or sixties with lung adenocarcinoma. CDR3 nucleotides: TGTGCCAGCAGGGGACTAGCGGGAGTCCGAGATACGCAGTATTTT. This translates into CASRGLAGVRDTQYF.